This is a list of T cell receptor beta chains from one sample in a study of T cell responses to AZD1222 COVID-19 vaccine. Method: immunoSEQ multiplex PCR; TCRdb's copy keeps in-frame clones and lacks some. The sample records roughly 84,000 clones, about 85% being singletons. The specimen was peripheral blood, collected on day 0 of AZD1222 vaccination. The receptors were sampled from an adult in good health. Each CDR3 is given without its conserved first and last residue. Fields, in order: J gene, clone size, CDR3 length, V gene, CDR3 protein. Some rows mark clone size as missing; the rest say once, few, many or name a class of expanded clone.

j_call: TRBJ1-2
clone_size: .
cdr3_length: 11
v_call: TRBV18
cdr3_aa: ASSPPDLLGYT

j_call: TRBJ1-3
clone_size: few
cdr3_length: 14
v_call: TRBV4-3
cdr3_aa: ASSQDQWAREGTIY

j_call: TRBJ2-7
clone_size: .
cdr3_length: 12
v_call: TRBV6-2/TRBV6-3
cdr3_aa: ASSYNRSPYEQY

j_call: TRBJ2-5
clone_size: once
cdr3_length: 11
v_call: TRBV7-8
cdr3_aa: ASSLGGGETQY

j_call: TRBJ2-5
clone_size: once
cdr3_length: 14
v_call: TRBV4-3
cdr3_aa: ASSQETDRGLDTQY

j_call: TRBJ1-1
clone_size: medium-sized
cdr3_length: 12
v_call: TRBV6-5
cdr3_aa: ASSLGRAVPEAF

j_call: TRBJ1-2
clone_size: .
cdr3_length: 14
v_call: TRBV11-3
cdr3_aa: ASSAVTGGSIYGYT

j_call: TRBJ2-7
clone_size: .
cdr3_length: 12
v_call: TRBV6-2/TRBV6-3
cdr3_aa: ASSYAQGPYEQY

j_call: TRBJ2-7
clone_size: .
cdr3_length: 10
v_call: TRBV6-5
cdr3_aa: ASSSQRYEQY

j_call: TRBJ1-4
clone_size: .
cdr3_length: 13
v_call: TRBV7-9
cdr3_aa: ASSPGQIANEKLF